The rows below give T cell receptor beta chains drawn from one sample of a study of shared clonotypes between healthy human individuals. The method was immunoSEQ multiplex PCR; TCRdb's version includes in-frame clones alone and lacks a portion of them. The sample records about 2 million clones, roughly 94% being singletons. Sequenced sample: naive CD4+ T cells sorted from blood. The receptor set was obtained from a man younger than 35 in good health. The CDR3 runs from the conserved cysteine through the conserved F or W. The order of the fields is J gene, clone size, CDR3 length, V gene, D gene, CDR3 DNA, CDR3 protein. The D gene is left open where the match is weak. Clone size, where shown, is once, few, many, or a class for clones that have expanded.

J: TRBJ2-5; size: NA; length: 14; V: TRBV5-1; D: TRBD2; DNA: TGCGCCAGCAGCTTTAGCGGGGGGGAAGAGACCCAGTACTTC; CDR3: CASSFSGGEETQYF
J: TRBJ1-2; size: NA; length: 14; V: TRBV29-1; D: NA; DNA: TGCAGCGTTGAAGAAGTGCGGCAGCCCTATGGCTACACCTTC; CDR3: CSVEEVRQPYGYTF
J: TRBJ2-5; size: NA; length: 14; V: TRBV10-3; D: TRBD1; DNA: TGTGCCATCAGTGAGGGCAGGGGGTATGAGACCCAGTACTTC; CDR3: CAISEGRGYETQYF
J: TRBJ2-7; size: NA; length: 14; V: TRBV19; D: NA; DNA: TGTGCCAGTAGTATAGCCTTAGAATCCCACGAGCAGTACTTC; CDR3: CASSIALESHEQYF
J: TRBJ1-5; size: NA; length: 13; V: TRBV2; D: NA; DNA: TGTGCCAGCAGGGTTGGAGGGGCCGGGCCCCAGCATTTT; CDR3: CASRVGGAGPQHF
J: TRBJ2-3; size: NA; length: 15; V: TRBV6-1; D: NA; DNA: TGTGCCAGCAGCAAACAGGGGACTAGCACAGATACGCAGTATTTT; CDR3: CASSKQGTSTDTQYF
J: TRBJ1-1; size: NA; length: 14; V: TRBV2; D: TRBD1; DNA: TGTGCCAGCAGATATACCGGACAGGGCACTGAAGCTTTCTTT; CDR3: CASRYTGQGTEAFF
J: TRBJ2-3; size: NA; length: 13; V: TRBV28; D: TRBD1; DNA: TGTGCCAGCGAGGGGGCGTGGACAGATACGCAGTATTTT; CDR3: CASEGAWTDTQYF
J: TRBJ2-5; size: NA; length: 13; V: TRBV5-1; D: NA; DNA: TGCGCCAGCAGCTCCGGAGTCCAAGAGACCCAGTACTTC; CDR3: CASSSGVQETQYF
J: TRBJ1-3; size: NA; length: 19; V: TRBV7-8; D: NA; DNA: TGTGCCAGCAGCTTATCGAATGGGGCAGTTAGATCCTCTGGAAACACCATATATTTT; CDR3: CASSLSNGAVRSSGNTIYF
J: TRBJ1-4; size: NA; length: 15; V: TRBV6-1; D: TRBD1; DNA: TGTGCCAGCAGTAACGGGGACAGTAGAAATGAAAAACTGTTTTTT; CDR3: CASSNGDSRNEKLFF
J: TRBJ2-7; size: once; length: 13; V: TRBV6-5; D: TRBD1; DNA: TGTGCCAGCCTGGGACAGGGGAAATCAGAGCAGTACTTC; CDR3: CASLGQGKSEQYF
J: TRBJ2-2; size: NA; length: 16; V: TRBV18; D: TRBD1; DNA: TGTGCCAGCTCACCAAAGAACAGGGGAGACACCGGGGAGCTGTTTTTT; CDR3: CASSPKNRGDTGELFF
J: TRBJ1-1; size: once; length: 16; V: TRBV10-3; D: NA; DNA: TGTGCCATCAGTGAGTCGAAGGCAGGGATGAACACTGAAGCTTTCTTT; CDR3: CAISESKAGMNTEAFF
J: TRBJ1-4; size: once; length: 13; V: TRBV2; D: NA; DNA: TGTGCCAGCAGCTGGGAGGGTGTGGGGAAACTGTTTTTT; CDR3: CASSWEGVGKLFF
J: TRBJ2-1; size: once; length: 17; V: TRBV19; D: TRBD1; DNA: TGTGCCACCAAGGGCCCCCGGACAGGCGACTCCTACAATGAGCAGTTCTTC; CDR3: CATKGPRTGDSYNEQFF
J: TRBJ2-2; size: NA; length: 13; V: TRBV29-1; D: TRBD1; DNA: TGCAGCGTTACGGGACAGGGGTTAGGGGAGCTGTTTTTT; CDR3: CSVTGQGLGELFF
J: TRBJ2-1; size: NA; length: 14; V: TRBV5-1; D: TRBD1; DNA: TGCGCCAGCAGCAGGGGACAGTGGGGCTATGAGCAGTTCTTC; CDR3: CASSRGQWGYEQFF
J: TRBJ1-2; size: NA; length: 14; V: TRBV7-8; D: NA; DNA: TGTGCCAGCAGCACGGTCGGGGCATATGATGGCTACACCTTC; CDR3: CASSTVGAYDGYTF
J: TRBJ2-5; size: NA; length: 15; V: TRBV7-2; D: NA; DNA: TGTGCCAGCAGCTTAGGGCCGGAAGACAGAGAGACCCAGTACTTC; CDR3: CASSLGPEDRETQYF
J: TRBJ2-7; size: many; length: 14; V: TRBV25-1; D: NA; DNA: TGTGCCAGCAGTGAGGTTTCAGGCTCCTACGAGCAGTACTTC; CDR3: CASSEVSGSYEQYF
J: TRBJ1-1; size: NA; length: 15; V: TRBV18; D: NA; DNA: TGTGCCAGCTCACCACCGAAGGGCATGAACACTGAAGCTTTCTTT; CDR3: CASSPPKGMNTEAFF
J: TRBJ2-5; size: NA; length: 15; V: TRBV5-4; D: TRBD2; DNA: TGTGCCAGCAGCTTGGGCGGGAGGGCCTTTGAGACCCAGTACTTC; CDR3: CASSLGGRAFETQYF
J: TRBJ2-1; size: NA; length: 20; V: TRBV6-1; D: TRBD2; DNA: TGTGCCAGCAGTGGCCCTACTAGCGGGGGGCACCCTTTATCCTACAATGAGCAGTTCTTC; CDR3: CASSGPTSGGHPLSYNEQFF
J: TRBJ1-5; size: NA; length: 14; V: TRBV6-1; D: NA; DNA: TGTGCCAGCAGTGAAGAAGAAGGGGCGTTTCCCCAGCATTTT; CDR3: CASSEEEGAFPQHF
J: TRBJ1-2; size: NA; length: 18; V: TRBV28; D: NA; DNA: TGTGCCAGCAGTTTATTCCGTAAGGGACGAGGGCTATTATGGGGCTACACCTTC; CDR3: CASSLFRKGRGLLWGYTF
J: TRBJ1-1; size: NA; length: 13; V: TRBV30; D: NA; DNA: TGTGCCTGGAGTGTACAGGGTTGGACTGAAGCTTTCTTT; CDR3: CAWSVQGWTEAFF
J: TRBJ2-7; size: NA; length: 13; V: TRBV7-6; D: NA; DNA: TGTGCCAGCAGCTTAGGGCCTTTGGGCGAGCAGTACTTC; CDR3: CASSLGPLGEQYF